This T cell receptor (beta chain) was sequenced for a study of blood T cell repertoires in COVID-19. The overall study: Researchers got acute and convalescent COVID-19 samples from the United States, Italy and Spain. In each case, the material was cDNA or gDNA derived from T cells, B-cell-depleted T cells, or PBMCs.

Original processing methods: Amplification from reference gene primers served as the basis for estimated nucleated cell counts. Using immunoSEQ multiplex PCR, the repertoire was profiled, and TCRdb retains in-frame clones only, with some absent. The V and J calls and clone size come from that table; D and trimming were worked out from the DNA. The sample records about 74,000 clones, 84% being singletons. V was pared by 0 bases and J by 10 bases, with 7 bases between. From germline, CDR1 is LGHNA and CDR2 YSLEER. There are 12 residues in the CDR3. The chain is built from TRBV4-3 and TRBJ2-1; D remains ambiguous. The clonotype was recovered from a man between 65 and 85 years old with acute or convalescent COVID-19. The sample was peripheral blood. The CDR3 DNA is TGCGCCAGCAGCCAAGAGGGCAGGGAGCAGTTCTTC. It translates to CASSQEGREQFF.